The 28 T cell receptor beta chains in this list originate from one sample, sequenced in a study of blood T cell repertoires in COVID-19. Repertoires were generated with immunoSEQ multiplex PCR, while TCRdb's copy carries only in-frame clones and drops some. The repertoire has about 280,000 clones, around 82% of them found once; the top ten carry roughly 9.4%. Sequenced input: peripheral blood. The receptors come from a woman aged 45-65 years who had recovered from COVID-19.

The J gene is TRBJ2-6, the V gene TRBV4-3, with D unclear. Trimming removed 3 bases from V and 0 bases from J, with 9 bases in between. From germline, CDR1 is LGHNA and CDR2 YSLEER. The CDR3 consists of 16 residues. The CDR3 sequence is CASSHVRVSGANVLTF. The CDR3 coding sequence is TGCGCCAGCAGCCATGTACGGGTCTCTGGGGCCAACGTCCTGACTTTC.

Concerning this clone: Other DNA sequences from this sample encode an identical CDR3 as well. V is TRBV3-1 (or the pseudogene TRBV3-2) and J is TRBJ1-1, with 7 bases matching TRBD1. Germline V gene sequence: CDR1 LGHDT, CDR2 YNNKEL (reference sequence). This CDR3 is 14 amino acids long. Losses at the gene ends were 1 base for V and 1 base for J; bases not matched to a gene: 0. CDR3 protein: CASSQGQGNTEAFF. The CDR3 DNA follows: TGTGCCAGCAGCCAAGGACAGGGGAACACTGAAGCTTTCTTT.

The CDR3: CASSPLQTSSGANVLTF. CDR3 DNA sequence: TGTGCCAGCTCACCCCTTCAGACATCCTCTGGGGCCAACGTCCTGACTTTC. This sequence joins TRBV18 and TRBJ2-6, with no clear D. V was trimmed by 3 bases and J by 0 bases, leaving 12 bases between them. The germline CDR1 and CDR2 sequences are KGHSH and LQKENI. The CDR3 runs 17 residues. The full variable domain, rest sourced from reference TRBV18 and TRBJ2-6, is NAGVMQNPRHLVRRRGQEARLRCSPMKGHSHVYWYRQLPEEGLKFMVYLQKENIIDESGMPKERFSAEFPKEGPSILRIQQVVRGDSAAYFCASSPLQTSSGANVLTFGAGSRLTVL.

The chain carries TRBV7-2 and TRBJ2-5; 9 nucleotides agree with TRBD2. The CDR3 has 14 residues. V shed 5 bases and J 5 bases; nucleotides not matched to a gene: 6. Germline V CDR1 and CDR2: SGHTA, FQGNSA. The CDR3 is CASSVQRGDETQYF. DNA of the CDR3: TGTGCCAGCAGCGTACAGCGGGGGGATGAGACCCAGTACTTC.

The J gene is TRBJ1-6, the V gene TRBV7-3, with a possible D match to TRBD1 (6 bases). CDR1 and CDR2 (germline): SGHTA, FQGTGA. The CDR3 has 21 amino acids. With 5 bases removed from V and 1 base from J, the gap between germline ends came to 27 bases. CDR3 nucleotides: TGTGCCAGCAGCCAACGCCCGCTAAGGACAGCCAGATTTTCCTATAATTCACCCCTCCACTTT. It is translated as CASSQRPLRTARFSYNSPLHF.

V and J are TRBV19 and TRBJ1-5; 7 nucleotides agree with TRBD1. The V gene end was trimmed by 5 bases and the J gene end by 1 base; junction bases not matched to a gene: 8. The CDR3 length is 16 residues. CDR1 and CDR2 from the germline V gene are LNHDA and SQIVND (reference sequence). CDR3: CASSVQGWTSNQPQHF. CDR3 DNA sequence: TGTGCCAGTAGTGTACAGGGGTGGACGAGCAATCAGCCCCAGCATTTT. Variable domain in full (rest from reference TRBV19 and TRBJ1-5): DGGITQSPKYLFRKEGQNVTLSCEQNLNHDAMYWYRQDPGQGLRLIYYSQIVNDFQKGDIAEGYSVSREKKESFPLTVTSAQKNPTAFYLCASSVQGWTSNQPQHFGDGTRLSIL.

This clone was seen ten or more times. A much larger clone differs by one base, so this may be a read error. The gene calls are TRBV6-2 or TRBV6-3 and TRBJ1-5, with TRBD1 as a possible D gene (5 bases). Germline V gives CDR1 MNHEY, CDR2 SVGEGT. The CDR3 loop spans 14 amino acids. V lost 4 bases and J lost 0, with 7 bases in between. The CDR3 spells CASSSGYSNQPQHF. The CDR3 region has the DNA TGTGCCAGCAGTTCAGGGTATAGCAATCAGCCCCAGCATTTT.

A word on this clone: Compared with germline, one end of the junction differs, possibly owing to a read error. The chain carries TRBV7-2 and TRBJ2-1; weak D call: TRBD1 (5 bases). The CDR3 is 12 residues long. Germline V gene lookup returns CDR1 SGHTA and CDR2 FQGNSA. CDR3 coding DNA: TGTGCCAGCAGCTTATCGGACAACGAGCAGTTCTTC. Its protein product is CASSLSDNEQFF.

This chain uses TRBV25-1 with TRBJ1-3; no clear D gene. This CDR3 is 15 amino acids long. CDR1 and CDR2 (germline): MGHDK, SYGVNS. V dropped 1 base and J dropped 0 bases, with 7 bases sitting between them. The CDR3 loop is CASSESGNSGNTIYF. The CDR3 coding sequence is TGTGCCAGCAGTGAATCCGGGAACTCTGGAAACACCATATATTTT.

The chain carries TRBV20-1 and TRBJ1-6, with TRBD1 matching over 9 bases. V lost 3 bases and J lost 8; bases outside the gene matches: 8. Looked up from germline, CDR1 is DFQATT and CDR2 is SNEGSKA (reference sequence). This CDR3 is 15 amino acids long. The CDR3 DNA sequence: TGCAGTGCTAGTCCCGGGACAGGGCCCTATTCACCCCTCCACTTT. It yields the protein CSASPGTGPYSPLHF.

J is TRBJ2-5 and V is TRBV19; 9 bases fit TRBD2. This CDR3 is built from 16 residues. Per the germline V gene, CDR1 is LNHDA and CDR2 is SQIVND (reference sequence). The ends lost 5 bases at V and 3 bases at J; junction bases unmatched: 10. Here the CDR3 reads CASSPRLAEGKETQYF. The CDR3 region has the DNA TGTGCCAGTAGTCCTCGACTAGCGGAAGGGAAAGAGACCCAGTACTTC.

CDR3: CASSTPERGRAYNEQFF. The CDR3 nucleotides read TGTGCCAGTAGTACCCCGGAGCGGGGTAGGGCCTACAATGAGCAGTTCTTC. The chain links TRBV19 to TRBJ2-1; 7 nucleotides agree with TRBD2. Per germline, CDR1 LNHDA and CDR2 SQIVND (reference sequence). V dropped 4 bases and J dropped 2; count of bases not matched to a gene: 11. The CDR3 has 17 residues.

The V call is TRBV28, the J call TRBJ2-7; TRBD2 matches at 9 bases. This CDR3 is built from 14 residues. CDR1 MDHEN and CDR2 SYDVKM come from the germline V gene. J lost 6 bases, V lost 4 bases, and 7 bases had no gene match. The CDR3 nucleotides are TGTGCCAGCAGTTCCCCGGGACTAGCTAGCGAGCAGTACTTC. This translates into CASSSPGLASEQYF.

This sequence joins TRBV11-3 and TRBJ2-3, with 7 bases fitting TRBD1. CDR1 is SGHNT and CDR2 is YENEEA in the germline V gene. This CDR3 contains 19 residues. V dropped 5 bases and J dropped 5; count of bases not matched to a gene: 22. The CDR3 sequence is CASSHTYLTGDLGQDTQYF. CDR3 bases: TGTGCCAGCAGCCACACCTATCTCACAGGGGATTTAGGGCAAGATACGCAGTATTTT.

The gene calls are TRBV5-1 and TRBJ2-1; D unclear. Germline assignment: CDR1 SGHRS and CDR2 YFSETQ. V was pared by 7 bases and J by 1 base, with 6 bases between. This CDR3 region has 12 residues. Here the CDR3 DNA reads TGCGCCAGCTCCCCGTCCTACAATGAGCAGTTCTTC. Its translation: CASSPSYNEQFF.

V usage is TRBV7-9 and J usage is TRBJ1-4; D is possibly TRBD1 (6 bases). The germline V and J ends were trimmed by 5 bases and 6 bases, with 13 bases remaining between them. Germline V gives CDR1 SEHNR, CDR2 FQNEAQ (reference sequence). CDR3 size: 14 residues. The CDR3 region has the DNA TGTGCCAGCAGCCTTGGGGGGGCGGATGAAAAACTGTTTTTT. Its translation is CASSLGGADEKLFF.

This chain connects TRBV2 to TRBJ2-3; 10 bases agree with TRBD2. This CDR3 has 13 amino acids. The trim removed 7 bases at V and 6 bases at J, leaving 4 bases unmatched. Germline V gives CDR1 SNHLY, CDR2 FYNNEI. CDR3: CASKREGGDTQYF. CDR3 nucleotide sequence: TGTGCCAGCAAGCGGGAGGGCGGGGATACGCAGTATTTT. The entire variable domain, with the rest obtained from reference TRBV2 and TRBJ2-3, is as follows: EPEVTQTPSHQVTQMGQEVILRCVPISNHLYFYWYRQILGQKVEFLVSFYNNEISEKSEIFDDQFSVERPDGSNFTLKIRSTKLEDSAMYFCASKREGGDTQYFGPGTRLTVL.

This chain joins TRBV9 and TRBJ1-2; 10 bases agree with TRBD1. The trim removed 2 bases at V and 7 bases at J, leaving 11 bases unmatched. Per the germline V gene, CDR1 is SGDLS and CDR2 is YYNGEE. The CDR3 consists of 16 residues. For the CDR3, the DNA is TGTGCCAGCAGCGTCACCGGGGACAGGGGCGTTTCTGGCTACACCTTC. Translated, it gives CASSVTGDRGVSGYTF. The entire variable domain, with the rest obtained from reference TRBV9 and TRBJ1-2, is as follows: DSGVTQTPKHLITATGQRVTLRCSPRSGDLSVYWYQQSLDQGLQFLIQYYNGEERAKGNILERFSAQQFPDLHSELNLSSLELGDSALYFCASSVTGDRGVSGYTFGSGTRLTVV.

V and J are TRBV6-5 and TRBJ2-5; D possibly corresponds to TRBD2 (6 bases). V gave up 0 bases and J gave up 6 bases, with 8 bases separating them. Germline V gene lookup returns CDR1 MNHEY and CDR2 SVGAGI. This CDR3 is built from 13 residues. Written as DNA, the CDR3 is TGTGCCAGCAGTTACTCGGGGGGACAGACCCAGTACTTC. Translation: CASSYSGGQTQYF.

The rearrangement joins TRBV5-4 to TRBJ2-7; 7 bases align to TRBD2. Trimming took 5 bases from V and 6 from J; bases not matched to a gene: 17. CDR1 and CDR2 (germline): SGHNT, YYREEE (reference sequence). The CDR3 covers 16 residues. This CDR3 is CASSLAGGVMILEQYF. For the CDR3, the DNA is TGTGCCAGCAGTCTCGCTGGGGGGGTAATGATCCTCGAGCAGTACTTC.

This rearrangement joins TRBV27 to TRBJ2-7, with 8 bases fitting TRBD1. The CDR3 is 15 residues long. The germline V gene encodes CDR1 MNHEY and CDR2 SMNVEV (reference sequence). V lost 2 bases, J lost 3 bases, and 6 bases stayed unmatched. The DNA for the CDR3 is TGTGCCAGCAGTTTAGCCGGACAGGGTTACTACGAGCAGTACTTC. Translation gives CASSLAGQGYYEQYF.

The rearrangement joins TRBV28 to TRBJ1-4; 7 nucleotides line up with TRBD1. V gave up 3 bases and J gave up 8 bases; unmatched junction bases: 6. Germline lookup yields CDR1 MDHEN and CDR2 SYDVKM. The CDR3 contains 14 residues. The CDR3: CASSFRQGEEKLFF. In DNA form, the CDR3 reads TGTGCCAGCAGTTTTAGACAGGGAGAAGAAAAACTGTTTTTT.

This clone has just one count. The chain employs TRBV19 and TRBJ1-2, with D unresolved. The germline gives CDR1 LNHDA, CDR2 SQIVND (reference sequence). The V gene lost 5 bases and the J gene lost 4 bases, with 11 bases spanning the gap. The CDR3 extends over 13 amino acids. The chain's CDR3 is CASSPPSFYGYTF. The DNA of the CDR3 is TGTGCCAGTAGTCCCCCTTCCTTCTATGGCTACACCTTC.

This chain joins TRBV7-8 and TRBJ2-7, with 7 positions matching TRBD1. CDR1 and CDR2 from the germline V gene are SGHVS and FQNEAQ. This CDR3 has 15 residues. V trimming: 5 bases; J trimming: 0 bases; junction bases outside the gene matches: 7. Here the CDR3 DNA reads TGTGCCAGCAGCACCACACAGGGGAGCTCCTACGAGCAGTACTTC. Translation gives CASSTTQGSSYEQYF.

CDR3 DNA sequence: TGCGCCAGCAGCTTGGAATTAACAGGACAGCGGAATGAAAAACTGTTTTTT. Protein product: CASSLELTGQRNEKLFF. The chain joins TRBV5-1 to TRBJ1-4, with D perhaps TRBD1 (6 bases). Looked up from germline, CDR1 is SGHRS and CDR2 is YFSETQ. This CDR3 spans 17 amino acids. Trimming removed 0 bases at V and 5 bases at J, with 17 bases between.

The chain combines TRBV5-1 with TRBJ2-2, with TRBD2 matching 8 bases. The junction had 5 bases not matched to a gene; V was cut back by 0 bases and J by 4 bases. Germline CDR1 and CDR2: SGHRS and YFSETQ. The CDR3 has 16 residues. The CDR3 spells CASSLASGRVTGELFF. CDR3 bases: TGCGCCAGCAGCTTGGCTAGCGGGCGGGTCACCGGGGAGCTGTTTTTT. Full variable domain (outside the CDR3, taken from reference TRBV5-1 and TRBJ2-2): KAGVTQTPRYLIKTRGQQVTLSCSPISGHRSVSWYQQTPGQGLQFLFEYFSETQRNKGNFPGRFSGRQFSNSRSEMNVSTLELGDSALYLCASSLASGRVTGELFFGEGSRLTVL.

This sequence joins TRBV7-6 and TRBJ2-3, with 12 bases matching TRBD1. The trim removed 5 bases at V and 4 bases at J, leaving 4 bases unmatched. The length of the CDR3 is 15 residues. From germline, CDR1 is SGHVS and CDR2 FNYEAQ. The CDR3 is CASSRGQGAADTQYF. The CDR3 DNA follows: TGTGCCAGCAGCCGGGGACAGGGGGCAGCAGATACGCAGTATTTT.

The chain couples TRBV3-1 (or the pseudogene TRBV3-2) to TRBJ2-2; D is unclear. With 1 base removed from V and 6 bases from J, the gap between germline ends came to 3 bases. Germline CDR1 and CDR2: LGHDT and YNNKEL (reference sequence). CDR3 length: 12 residues. CDR3 sequence: CASSQVAGELFF. The CDR3 DNA follows: TGTGCCAGCAGCCAAGTCGCCGGGGAGCTGTTTTTT.